A single sample gave rise to the 16 T cell receptor beta chains below, sequenced in a study of persistence of HIV-infected CD4 T cells. Sequencing used immunoSEQ version 4 in survey mode. Sequencing used immunoSEQ multiplex PCR; TCRdb keeps in-frame clones, though not all of them. The profile shows fewer than 30,000 clones, around 80% of them singletons. Stimulation used 10 ug/mL lysate from CMV-infected fibroblasts. CD40L-negative CD69-negative CD45RO-high memory CD4+ T cells were sorted as populations depleted of antigen-responding cells. Their recognized antigens are unknown. This specimen consisted of CD4+ T cells sorted from PBMCs after approximately 19-hour stimulation, obtained from a patient who received antiretroviral therapy. The receptors were sampled from an adult man with HIV who was CMV-seropositive.

The sample holds one count of this clone. This chain joins TRBV6-4 and TRBJ2-2; 8 positions match TRBD2. Germline CDR1 reads MRHNA; CDR2 reads SNTAGT. Losses at the gene ends were 4 bases for V and 6 bases for J; bases not matched to a gene: 7. This CDR3 is built from 15 residues. The CDR3 region is CASSARRGGPGELFF. CDR3 nucleotides: TGTGCCAGCAGTGCGCGACGGGGGGGCCCCGGGGAGCTGTTTTTT.

V is TRBV28 and J is TRBJ1-2; 7 nucleotides match TRBD1. CDR3 length equals 13 residues. J gave up 7 bases and V 6 bases, and 8 bases lay outside the gene matches. CDR1 MDHEN and CDR2 SYDVKM come from the germline V gene. DNA of the CDR3: TGTGCCAGCAGAATACCAGGGGGTTCTGGCTACACCTTC. This gives the protein CASRIPGGSGYTF.

V is TRBV5-1 and J is TRBJ2-1, with 8 bases that match TRBD1. The CDR3 has 17 amino acids. V lost 3 bases, J lost 8 bases, and 16 bases stayed unmatched. Germline V CDR1 and CDR2: SGHRS, YFSETQ. DNA of the CDR3: TGCGCCAGCAGCTCGCTACACCGGACAGGGAGGATGTATGAGCAGTTCTTC. Translating gives CASSSLHRTGRMYEQFF. The whole variable domain, filled in from reference TRBV5-1 and TRBJ2-1, reads KAGVTQTPRYLIKTRGQQVTLSCSPISGHRSVSWYQQTPGQGLQFLFEYFSETQRNKGNFPGRFSGRQFSNSRSEMNVSTLELGDSALYLCASSSLHRTGRMYEQFFGPGTRLTVL.

The CDR3 nucleotides are TGCGCCAGCAGCGATACAGGGGACTATGGCTACACCTTC. It codes for CASSDTGDYGYTF. This sequence joins TRBV5-1 and TRBJ1-2; TRBD1 aligns across 7 bases. This CDR3 region has 13 residues. V gave up 4 bases and J gave up 3 bases; unmatched junction bases: 3. Germline V gives CDR1 SGHRS, CDR2 YFSETQ.

V and J are TRBV5-1 and TRBJ2-1; 8 nucleotides align to TRBD1. CDR3 size: 15 residues. V trimming: 3 bases; J trimming: 3 bases; junction bases outside the gene matches: 5. CDR1 is SGHRS, CDR2 YFSETQ, per germline. The chain's CDR3 is CASSSQGAYYNEQFF. The CDR3, as DNA: TGCGCCAGCAGCTCCCAGGGGGCGTACTACAATGAGCAGTTCTTC.

This clone has more than one count but fewer than ten. The V call is TRBV9, the J call TRBJ2-2; unclear D gene. The CDR3 extends over 14 amino acids. Germline assignment: CDR1 SGDLS and CDR2 YYNGEE. V shed 2 bases and J shed 0 bases, with 5 bases lying between them. The DNA for the CDR3 is TGTGCCAGCAGCGTTGGGGCGAACACCGGGGAGCTGTTTTTT. Translating it yields CASSVGANTGELFF.

This chain joins TRBV2 and TRBJ2-1, with TRBD1 matching 8 bases. This CDR3 spans 14 amino acids. Germline V lookup: CDR1 SNHLY, CDR2 FYNNEI. V trimming: 10 bases; J trimming: 2 bases; junction bases outside the gene matches: 7. CDR3 amino acids: CATKRDRTYNEQFF. The CDR3 DNA follows: TGTGCCACCAAACGGGACAGGACCTACAATGAGCAGTTCTTC.

The V gene is TRBV5-1, the J gene TRBJ2-2; TRBD2 might be the D (6 bases). CDR3 length: 16 residues. V shed 0 bases and J shed 3 bases, with 12 bases lying between them. Germline V gene data show CDR1 as SGHRS and CDR2 as YFSETQ. CDR3 in amino acids: CASSLVAGSYTGELFF. In nucleotides, the CDR3 is TGCGCCAGCAGCTTGGTGGCGGGGTCGTACACCGGGGAGCTGTTTTTT.

The chain links TRBV6-6 to TRBJ1-5, with D possibly matching TRBD1 (6 bases). Germline values: CDR1 MNHNY, CDR2 SVGAGI (reference sequence). V lost 5 bases to trimming and J lost 6 bases, with 20 bases between them. There are 16 residues in the CDR3. CDR3 DNA sequence: TGTGCCAGCAGTCTAGGGTACGGGGGGCGAAGTCAGCCCCAGCATTTT. As protein: CASSLGYGGRSQPQHF.

The genes are TRBV21-1 and TRBJ1-1; TRBD1, the table's D call, was not compared with the DNA. TRBV21-1 is classified as a pseudogene. The CDR3 contains 16 residues. The CDR3 nucleotides read TGTGCCAGCAGCAAAGTTAGGGGGCAACTGAACACTGAAGCTTTCTTT. It encodes CASSKVRGQLNTEAFF.

The CDR3 sequence: CASSYLGQINTGELFF. The CDR3 DNA reads TGTGCCAGCAGTTATCTCGGACAGATAAACACCGGGGAGCTGTTTTTT. The chain has TRBV28 and TRBJ2-2; perhaps TRBD1 as D (6 bases). Per germline, CDR1 MDHEN and CDR2 SYDVKM. The CDR3 is 16 amino acids. V was cut by 4 bases and J by 2 bases, with 14 bases left in between.

V is TRBV5-1 and J is TRBJ2-7, with 8 bases identical to TRBD2. The germline V gene encodes CDR1 SGHRS and CDR2 YFSETQ. V shed 4 bases, J shed 0 bases, and the junction held 6 bases outside the gene matches. There are 15 residues in the CDR3. The DNA of the CDR3 is TGCGCCAGCAGCCGCTTCGGGGGGGCCTCCTACGAGCAGTACTTC. This codes for CASSRFGGASYEQYF.

The chain links TRBV5-1 to TRBJ1-2, with D possibly being TRBD1 (6 bases). V was cut by 3 bases and J by 6 bases, with 15 bases left in between. CDR1 and CDR2 from the germline V gene are SGHRS and YFSETQ. The CDR3 sequence is 14 residues long. The CDR3: CASSYRSGDDGYTF. The CDR3 coding sequence is TGCGCCAGCAGCTATCGGTCAGGGGATGATGGCTACACCTTC. Full variable domain (missing parts from reference TRBV5-1 and TRBJ1-2): KAGVTQTPRYLIKTRGQQVTLSCSPISGHRSVSWYQQTPGQGLQFLFEYFSETQRNKGNFPGRFSGRQFSNSRSEMNVSTLELGDSALYLCASSYRSGDDGYTFGSGTRLTVV.

This clone has more than one count but fewer than ten. The rearrangement joins TRBV7-2 to TRBJ1-2; the match to TRBD1 covers 9 bases. Germline-derived CDR1 and CDR2 are SGHTA and FQGNSA. The length of the CDR3 is 14 residues. After removal of 7 bases from V and 6 bases from J, the junction contained 9 bases not matched to a gene. The chain's CDR3 is CASTLGQGEDGYTF. The CDR3 bases are TGTGCCAGCACCCTGGGACAGGGAGAGGATGGCTACACCTTC. The entire variable domain, with the rest obtained from reference TRBV7-2 and TRBJ1-2, is as follows: GAGVSQSPSNKVTEKGKDVELRCDPISGHTALYWYRQSLGQGLEFLIYFQGNSAPDKSGLPSDRFSAERTGGSVSTLTIQRTQQEDSAVYLCASTLGQGEDGYTFGSGTRLTVV.

The chain has TRBV2 and TRBJ1-1; D gene unclear. Looked up from germline, CDR1 is SNHLY and CDR2 is FYNNEI. This CDR3 comprises 11 residues. Trimming stripped 4 bases from V and 6 bases from J, with 6 bases between. This CDR3 is CASSVRSEAFF. Written as DNA, the CDR3 is TGTGCCAGCAGTGTCCGGTCTGAAGCTTTCTTT. The full variable domain, its missing parts supplied by reference TRBV2 and TRBJ1-1, is EPEVTQTPSHQVTQMGQEVILRCVPISNHLYFYWYRQILGQKVEFLVSFYNNEISEKSEIFDDQFSVERPDGSNFTLKIRSTKLEDSAMYFCASSVRSEAFFGQGTRLTVV.

The rearrangement uses TRBV6-6 and TRBJ1-2, with 9 bases identical to TRBD1. V trimming: 6 bases; J trimming: 6 bases; junction bases outside the gene matches: 5. The CDR3 spans 13 residues. Germline CDR1 is MNHNY and CDR2 is SVGAGI (reference sequence). CDR3 loop: CASRPGQGNGYTF. The CDR3 nucleotides read TGTGCCAGCAGACCGGGACAGGGAAATGGCTACACCTTC.